The 17 T cell receptor beta chains below all came from one sample that was sequenced in a study of radiotherapy plus CTLA-4 blockade in lung cancer. Assay used: immunoSEQ multiplex PCR; TCRdb lists only in-frame clones, some missing. The sample contains 50,000 to 85,000 clones, over 80% of which appear only once. The sample consisted of peripheral blood, taken from a patient treated with radiotherapy plus ipilimumab. Receptors originate from a human donor with non-small cell lung cancer who had a partial response to radiotherapy plus ipilimumab.

The chain couples TRBV30 to TRBJ2-1, with a tentative D call TRBD2 (6 bases). The CDR3 has 15 amino acids. V lost 1 base to trimming and J lost 6 bases, with 16 bases between them. CDR1 and CDR2 (germline): GTSNPN, SVGIG (reference sequence). The CDR3 spells CAWSEPGLHGNEQFF. DNA of the CDR3: TGTGCCTGGAGTGAACCGGGACTGCACGGCAATGAGCAGTTCTTC.

The chain is built from TRBV5-6 and TRBJ2-5; TRBD1 is a possible D gene (6 bases). The CDR3 length is 14 residues. Germline assignment: CDR1 SGHDT and CDR2 YYEEEE. V was cut by 0 bases and J by 3 bases, with 9 bases left in between. CDR3 in DNA: TGTGCCAGCAGCTTGGATTCAGGGGAAGAGACCCAGTACTTC. Translation: CASSLDSGEETQYF.

This CDR3 reads CASGSSSGRAVQETQYF. The CDR3 DNA sequence: TGTGCTAGTGGTTCCTCTAGCGGGAGGGCCGTCCAAGAGACCCAGTACTTC. The chain links TRBV12-5 to TRBJ2-5; TRBD2 agrees at 12 bases. V was clipped by 4 bases and J by 1 base; unmatched bases: 7. The CDR3 has 17 residues. Germline CDR1 is LGHNT and CDR2 is FRNRAP.

The table lists this clone with a count of one. V is TRBV6-6 and J is TRBJ1-1; possible D gene TRBD1, 5 bases. The CDR3 length is 14 residues. CDR1 is MNHNY, CDR2 SVGAGI, per germline (reference sequence). The ends were cut back, 8 bases at V and 1 base at J, with 14 bases in the middle. The CDR3 DNA is TGTGCCAGCTCCTGGGGCGCGGCGAACACTGAAGCTTTCTTT. Protein product: CASSWGAANTEAFF.

The genes are TRBV18 and TRBJ1-5, with 7 bases matching TRBD1. The V gene end was trimmed by 2 bases and the J gene end by 7 bases; junction bases not matched to a gene: 5. CDR3 length: 14 residues. Germline V gene data show CDR1 as KGHSH and CDR2 as LQKENI. For the CDR3, the DNA is TGTGCCAGCTCACCAGAGACAGGGAGCCAGCCCCAGCATTTT. Its protein is CASSPETGSQPQHF.

The chain couples TRBV4-2 to TRBJ1-4; no definite D call. The CDR3 contains 12 residues. Germline V gene sequence: CDR1 LGHNA, CDR2 YNFKEQ. Between the trimmed V and J ends, which lost 8 bases and 5 bases, there was a span of 9 bases. The CDR3 nucleotides are TGTGCCAGCTCCCAGGTGAATGAAAAACTGTTTTTT. This encodes CASSQVNEKLFF.

The rearrangement joins TRBV9 to TRBJ2-5, with D maybe TRBD1 (5 bases). This CDR3 contains 14 residues. Germline CDR1 and CDR2: SGDLS and YYNGEE. Trimming removed 4 bases at V and 5 bases at J, with 15 bases between. The CDR3 DNA is TGTGCCAGCAGCCCTCGGACATCTGGTGAGACCCAGTACTTC. Its protein product is CASSPRTSGETQYF.

The V and J genes are TRBV7-3 and TRBJ2-5, with D maybe TRBD1 (5 bases). V was clipped by 0 bases and J by 5 bases, with 10 bases between them. Germline V gene lookup returns CDR1 SGHTA and CDR2 FQGTGA. The CDR3 is 14 residues long. The CDR3 sequence: CASSLTVAGETQYF. In DNA form, the CDR3 reads TGTGCCAGCAGCTTAACGGTAGCAGGGGAGACCCAGTACTTC.

The rearrangement uses TRBV5-1 and TRBJ2-3, with 8 bases matching TRBD2. Germline V gene lookup returns CDR1 SGHRS and CDR2 YFSETQ. Germline trimming cut 5 bases from V and 2 bases from J; bases unmatched to any gene: 13. This CDR3 region has 17 residues. CDR3 bases: TGCGCCAGCAGAGGGCTAGCGGGTCAGCCCTTCACAGATACGCAGTATTTT. Amino acids: CASRGLAGQPFTDTQYF.

This chain connects TRBV11-2 to TRBJ2-6; 8 nucleotides line up with TRBD1. Germline V gene lookup returns CDR1 SGHAT and CDR2 FQNNGV. The CDR3 has 16 amino acids. The J segment lost 0 bases and the V segment lost 5 bases, leaving 3 bases of the junction unmatched. The CDR3 DNA follows: TGTGCCAGCAGCACAGGACAGGGCTCTGGGGCCAACGTCCTGACTTTC. It specifies CASSTGQGSGANVLTF. The entire variable domain, with the rest obtained from reference TRBV11-2 and TRBJ2-6, is as follows: EAGVAQSPRYKIIEKRQSVAFWCNPISGHATLYWYQQILGQGPKLLIQFQNNGVVDDSQLPKDRFSAERLKGVDSTLKIQPAKLEDSAVYLCASSTGQGSGANVLTFGAGSRLTVL.

The CDR3 spells CATRGGTGANVLTF. CDR3 in DNA: TGCGCCACCCGGGGGGGGACGGGGGCCAACGTCCTGACTTTC. J is TRBJ2-6 and V is TRBV5-1, with 8 positions matching TRBD2. Germline CDR1 SGHRS, CDR2 YFSETQ. The V gene end was trimmed by 9 bases and the J gene end by 4 bases; junction bases not matched to a gene: 6. The CDR3 contains 14 residues.

The gene calls are TRBV5-1 and TRBJ2-3; 9 nucleotides agree with TRBD1. CDR1 and CDR2 (germline): SGHRS, YFSETQ. This CDR3 contains 15 residues. The ends lost 1 base at V and 3 bases at J; junction bases unmatched: 3. CDR3 coding DNA: TGCGCCAGCAGCTTGCGGACAGGGGATACAGATACGCAGTATTTT. This translates into CASSLRTGDTDTQYF.

The chain employs TRBV7-8 and TRBJ2-3, with TRBD2 identical over 10 bases. Losses at the gene ends were 4 bases for V and 1 base for J; bases not matched to a gene: 5. CDR1 and CDR2 from the germline V gene are SGHVS and FQNEAQ. The CDR3 is 16 residues long. CDR3: CASSSTSGMRTDTQYF. CDR3 nucleotide sequence: TGTGCCAGCAGCTCTACTAGCGGGATGCGCACAGATACGCAGTATTTT. The variable domain in full, completed from reference TRBV7-8 and TRBJ2-3, reads GAGVSQSPRYKVAKRGQDVALRCDPISGHVSLFWYQQALGQGPEFLTYFQNEAQLDKSGLPSDRFFAERPEGSVSTLKIQRTQQEDSAVYLCASSSTSGMRTDTQYFGPGTRLTVL.

The rearrangement uses TRBV30 and TRBJ2-2; D is possibly TRBD2 (6 bases). This CDR3 has 16 residues. Trimming cost V 0 bases and J 4 bases, with 15 bases left between them. The germline gives CDR1 GTSNPN, CDR2 SVGIG (reference sequence). CDR3 sequence: CAWSVQAGHFTGELFF. The CDR3 bases are TGTGCCTGGAGTGTACAAGCGGGCCATTTCACCGGGGAGCTGTTTTTT.

The chain carries TRBV9 and TRBJ1-4; D possibly corresponds to TRBD1 (5 bases). The CDR3 contains 14 residues. Germline V gives CDR1 SGDLS, CDR2 YYNGEE. The V end lost 0 bases, the J end lost 7 bases, and 10 bases lay between the germline ends. The CDR3 DNA reads as TGTGCCAGCAGCGTAGAAGGGGCAGGTGAAAAACTGTTTTTT. Translated, it gives CASSVEGAGEKLFF. Full variable domain (remainder filled in from reference TRBV9 and TRBJ1-4): DSGVTQTPKHLITATGQRVTLRCSPRSGDLSVYWYQQSLDQGLQFLIQYYNGEERAKGNILERFSAQQFPDLHSELNLSSLELGDSALYFCASSVEGAGEKLFFGSGTQLSVL.

The chain employs TRBV18 and TRBJ1-4; D possibly corresponds to TRBD1 (5 bases). Looked up from germline, CDR1 is KGHSH and CDR2 is LQKENI. This CDR3 region has 13 residues. V was clipped by 2 bases and J by 11 bases, with 12 bases between them. The CDR3 sequence is CASSPGASGKLFF. The CDR3 DNA sequence: TGTGCCAGCTCACCAGGGGCCTCCGGGAAACTGTTTTTT.

V is TRBV7-3 and J is TRBJ1-2; a possible D gene is TRBD1 (5 bases). Germline V gene lookup returns CDR1 SGHTA and CDR2 FQGTGA. This CDR3 has 13 residues. V lost 2 bases, J lost 7 bases, and 11 bases lay in between. DNA of the CDR3: TGTGCCAGCAGCTTAGGGCAGGGCCGTGGCTACACCTTC. Its protein product is CASSLGQGRGYTF.